The 9 T cell receptor beta chains below were found in one sample sequenced in a study of T cell responses to AZD1222 COVID-19 vaccine. Data came from immunoSEQ multiplex PCR; TCRdb stores just in-frame clones and leaves some out. The table includes 75,000 to 100,000 clones, roughly nine tenths detected once. The specimen was peripheral blood, collected on day 0 of AZD1222 vaccination. All receptors come from an adult in good health.

V is TRBV19 and J is TRBJ2-7; D is uncertain. V lost 3 bases and J 4 bases, leaving 10 bases between the germline ends. This CDR3 has 13 amino acids. CDR1 and CDR2 (germline): LNHDA, SQIVND (reference sequence). CDR3 region: CASSIDQLYEQYF. The CDR3, as DNA: TGTGCCAGTAGTATCGACCAGCTTTACGAGCAGTACTTC.

The rearrangement uses TRBV6-5 and TRBJ1-1; D might be TRBD1 (5 bases). The germline V gene encodes CDR1 MNHEY and CDR2 SVGAGI. This CDR3 comprises 13 residues. V shed 2 bases and J shed 8 bases, with 12 bases lying between them. The CDR3 here is CASSYDGGMEAFF. CDR3 DNA: TGTGCCAGCAGTTACGACGGGGGGATGGAAGCTTTCTTT.

The V gene is TRBV6-5, the J gene TRBJ1-4; 7 bases are a match to TRBD1. CDR3 size: 13 residues. Per the germline V gene, CDR1 is MNHEY and CDR2 is SVGAGI. With 4 bases clipped from V and 10 bases from J, the junction kept 6 bases outside the gene matches. The CDR3 nucleotides read TGTGCCAGCAGTTCGGACAGGACGGGAAAACTGTTTTTT. Its protein product is CASSSDRTGKLFF.

This clone was recorded only once. CDR3: CAWSARGDPSYNEQFF. CDR3 DNA: TGTGCCTGGAGCGCGCGGGGGGATCCCTCCTACAATGAGCAGTTCTTC. The chain has TRBV30 and TRBJ2-1, with 8 bases aligning to TRBD2. In germline, CDR1 is GTSNPN, CDR2 SVGIG (reference sequence). This CDR3 has 16 amino acids. V dropped 3 bases and J dropped 0; count of bases not matched to a gene: 7.

The chain has TRBV2 and TRBJ2-2, with D hard to call. This CDR3 has 16 amino acids. The germline V gene has CDR1 SNHLY and CDR2 FYNNEI. V lost 11 bases and J 7 bases, leaving 26 bases between the germline ends. CDR3 loop: CASNGQLGGSIGELFF. The DNA of the CDR3 is TGTGCCTCTAACGGGCAACTCGGCGGCTCGATCGGGGAGCTGTTTTTT.

The rearrangement joins TRBV4-3 to TRBJ2-1; TRBD2 matches 11 bases. V lost 4 bases to trimming and J lost 5 bases; unmatched junction nucleotides: 4. The germline gives CDR1 LGHNA, CDR2 YSLEER. This CDR3 comprises 15 residues. The CDR3 nucleotides are TGCGCCAGCAGCCCTCGGACTAGCGGGCACAATGAGCAGTTCTTC. Its translation: CASSPRTSGHNEQFF.

For the CDR3, the DNA is TGTGCCTGGGGCAGGGGGTCTGGCGAGCAGTACTTC. Translated: CAWGRGSGEQYF. The chain joins TRBV30 to TRBJ2-7; 7 nucleotides match TRBD1. The J segment lost 6 bases and the V segment lost 5 bases, leaving 7 bases of the junction unmatched. This CDR3 is 12 amino acids long. CDR1 and CDR2 from the germline V gene are GTSNPN and SVGIG (reference sequence).

This chain links TRBV2 with TRBJ2-3, with 8 positions matching TRBD2. The V segment lost 4 bases and the J segment 3 bases; nucleotides outside the gene matches: 9. Germline V gene sequence: CDR1 SNHLY, CDR2 FYNNEI. There are 16 residues in the CDR3. For the CDR3, the DNA is TGTGCCAGCAGTGTAAGCCTAGCGGGCTTAACAGATACGCAGTATTTT. Translated, it gives CASSVSLAGLTDTQYF.

The chain recombines TRBV5-6 with TRBJ1-5; D is unclear. CDR3 length: 12 residues. The V gene's germline CDR1 is SGHDT and CDR2 YYEEEE. V gave up 2 bases and J gave up 7 bases, with 7 bases separating them. CDR3 sequence (DNA): TGTGCCAGCAGCTTTCAACGGCAGCCCCAGCATTTT. It yields the protein CASSFQRQPQHF. The whole variable domain, filled in from reference TRBV5-6 and TRBJ1-5, reads DAGVTQSPTHLIKTRGQQVTLRCSPKSGHDTVSWYQQALGQGPQFIFQYYEEEERQRGNFPDRFSGHQFPNYSSELNVNALLLGDSALYLCASSFQRQPQHFGDGTRLSIL.